Each of the 5 T cell receptor beta chains below was sequenced from the same sample in a study of Graves' ophthalmopathy and Graves' hyperthyroidism. Beta-chain TCR CDR3 regions were amplified from RNA transcripts. HTBI-primed first-round RT-PCR preceded second-round multiplex PCR. TCRdb analysed the multiplex PCR reads with MiXCR anew, one entry per CDR3 protein. The sample includes some 750,000 distinct CDR3 sequences, about 44% of them seen just once. Input material: peripheral blood. These receptors all come from an adult man with Graves' ophthalmopathy.

Concerning this clonotype: Being one base from a much bigger clone, this may be a read error. The CDR3 protein is CASSARGGHEQYF. The CDR3 region has the DNA TGCGCCAGCAGTGCTCGGGGTGGCCACGAGCAGTACTTC. The chain joins TRBV10-1 to TRBJ2-7; possibly TRBD2 for D (5 bases). The germline CDR1 and CDR2 sequences are WNHNN and SYGVQD (reference sequence). This CDR3 contains 13 residues. V lost 4 bases and J 5 bases, leaving 12 bases between the germline ends.

This clonotype was observed a few times. Here the CDR3 reads CASSEKGGREGYTF. The DNA of the CDR3 is TGTGCCAGCAGTGAAAAAGGGGGCCGGGAAGGCTACACCTTC. This rearrangement joins TRBV6-5 to TRBJ1-2; 7 bases match TRBD1. The germline gives CDR1 MNHEY, CDR2 SVGAGI. The CDR3 covers 14 residues. Germline trimming cut 5 bases from V and 8 bases from J; bases unmatched to any gene: 11.

V gene TRBV9 combines with J gene TRBJ2-7; tentatively, D is TRBD1 (6 bases). Germline V gives CDR1 SGDLS, CDR2 YYNGEE. Trimming removed 5 bases from V and 9 bases from J, with 21 bases in between. The CDR3 length is 14 residues. CDR3 bases: TGTGCCAGCAGATCAGGGGCAGTACCCCACGTGCAGTACTTC. As protein: CASRSGAVPHVQYF.

This clonotype was observed a handful of times. The DNA of the CDR3 is TGTGCCAGCAGCGTAACTAGGGGGACAGGGGGCAATGAGCAGTTCTTC. It is translated as CASSVTRGTGGNEQFF. The genes are TRBV11-3 and TRBJ2-1; TRBD1 matches 11 bases. Germline loops: CDR1 SGHNT, CDR2 YENEEA. CDR3 length: 16 residues. The V segment lost 5 bases and the J segment 6 bases; nucleotides outside the gene matches: 9.

The chain's CDR3 is CSARGDWGSDYYGYTF. For the CDR3, the DNA is TGCAGTGCTAGAGGTGATTGGGGCTCTGACTACTATGGCTACACCTTC. The chain recombines TRBV20-1 with TRBJ1-2; D is possibly TRBD1 (5 bases). CDR3 length equals 16 residues. Trimming pared 1 base from V and 3 bases from J, leaving 18 bases between. Per the germline V gene, CDR1 is DFQATT and CDR2 is SNEGSKA (reference sequence).